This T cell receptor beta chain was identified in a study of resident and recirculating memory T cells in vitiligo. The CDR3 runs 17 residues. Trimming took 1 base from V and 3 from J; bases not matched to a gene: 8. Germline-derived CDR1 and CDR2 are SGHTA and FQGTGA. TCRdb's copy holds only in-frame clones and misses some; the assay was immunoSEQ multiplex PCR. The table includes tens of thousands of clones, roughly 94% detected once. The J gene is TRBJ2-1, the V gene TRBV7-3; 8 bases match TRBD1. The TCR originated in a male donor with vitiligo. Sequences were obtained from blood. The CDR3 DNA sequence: TGTGCCAGCAGCTTAAAAACCGCTGGGACAGGCTACAATGAGCAGTTCTTC. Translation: CASSLKTAGTGYNEQFF.